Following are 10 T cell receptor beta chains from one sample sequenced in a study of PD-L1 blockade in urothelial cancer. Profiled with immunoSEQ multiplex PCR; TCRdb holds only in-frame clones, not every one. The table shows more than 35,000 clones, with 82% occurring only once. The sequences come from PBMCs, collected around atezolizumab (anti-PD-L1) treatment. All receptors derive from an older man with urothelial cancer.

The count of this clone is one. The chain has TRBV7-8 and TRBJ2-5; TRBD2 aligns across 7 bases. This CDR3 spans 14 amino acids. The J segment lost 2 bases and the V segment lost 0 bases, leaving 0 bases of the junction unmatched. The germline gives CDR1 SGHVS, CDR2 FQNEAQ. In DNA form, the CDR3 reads TGTGCCAGCAGCTTAGCGGGGGGGCAAGAGACCCAGTACTTC. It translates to CASSLAGGQETQYF.

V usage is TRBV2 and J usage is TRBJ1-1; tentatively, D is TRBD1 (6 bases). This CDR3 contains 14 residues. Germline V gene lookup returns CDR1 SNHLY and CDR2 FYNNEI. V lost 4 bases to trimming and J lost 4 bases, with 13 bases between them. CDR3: CASSANREGTEAFF. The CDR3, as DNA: TGTGCCAGCAGTGCAAACAGGGAGGGCACTGAAGCTTTCTTT.

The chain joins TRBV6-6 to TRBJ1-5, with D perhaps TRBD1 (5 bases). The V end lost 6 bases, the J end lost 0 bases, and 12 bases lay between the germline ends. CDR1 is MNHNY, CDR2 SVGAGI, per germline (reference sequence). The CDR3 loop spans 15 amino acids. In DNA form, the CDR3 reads TGTGCCAGCAGCCCCGGGGGAAATAGCAATCAGCCCCAGCATTTT. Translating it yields CASSPGGNSNQPQHF.

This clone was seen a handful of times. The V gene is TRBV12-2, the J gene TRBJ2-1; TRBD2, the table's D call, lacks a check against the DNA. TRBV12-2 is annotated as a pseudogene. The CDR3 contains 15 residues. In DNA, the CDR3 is TGTGCAAGTCGCTCCGGGACTAGCCCATACAATGAGCAGTTCTTC. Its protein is CASRSGTSPYNEQFF.

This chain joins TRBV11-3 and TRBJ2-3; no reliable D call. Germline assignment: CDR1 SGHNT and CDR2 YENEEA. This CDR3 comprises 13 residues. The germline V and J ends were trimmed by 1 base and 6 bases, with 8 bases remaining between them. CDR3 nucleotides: TGTGCCAGCAGCTTAGGCAGGAAGGATACGCAGTATTTT. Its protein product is CASSLGRKDTQYF. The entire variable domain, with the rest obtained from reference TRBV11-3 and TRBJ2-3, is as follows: EAGVVQSPRYKIIEKKQPVAFWCNPISGHNTLYWYLQNLGQGPELLIRYENEEAVDDSQLPKDRFSAERLKGVDSTLKIQPAELGDSAVYLCASSLGRKDTQYFGPGTRLTVL.

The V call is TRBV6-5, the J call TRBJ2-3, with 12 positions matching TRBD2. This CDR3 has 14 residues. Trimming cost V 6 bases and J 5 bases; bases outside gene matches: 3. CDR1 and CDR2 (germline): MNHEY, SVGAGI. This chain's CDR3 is CASRPTSGGDTQYF. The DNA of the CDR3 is TGTGCCAGCAGGCCGACTAGCGGGGGAGATACGCAGTATTTT.

CDR3 region: CASSLAGTTNNEQFF. As DNA, the CDR3 is TGTGCCAGCTCCCTAGCCGGGACTACTAACAATGAGCAGTTCTTC. This chain connects TRBV18 to TRBJ2-1, with TRBD2 matching over 7 bases. This CDR3 region has 15 residues. The germline V gene encodes CDR1 KGHSH and CDR2 LQKENI. Losses at the gene ends were 6 bases for V and 5 bases for J; bases not matched to a gene: 10.

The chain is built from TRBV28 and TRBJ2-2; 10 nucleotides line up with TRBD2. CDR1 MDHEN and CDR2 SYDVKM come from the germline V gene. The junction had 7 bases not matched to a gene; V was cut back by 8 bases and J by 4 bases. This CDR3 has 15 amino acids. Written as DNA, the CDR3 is TGTGCCAGCCAAGCGGGAGGGCCGAGCACCGGGGAGCTGTTTTTT. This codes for CASQAGGPSTGELFF.

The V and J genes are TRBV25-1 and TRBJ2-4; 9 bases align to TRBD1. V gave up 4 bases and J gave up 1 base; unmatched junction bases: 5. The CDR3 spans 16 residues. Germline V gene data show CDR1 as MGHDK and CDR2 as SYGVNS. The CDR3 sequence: CASSATGGPAKNIQYF. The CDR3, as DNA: TGTGCCAGCAGTGCGACAGGGGGGCCGGCCAAAAACATTCAGTACTTC.

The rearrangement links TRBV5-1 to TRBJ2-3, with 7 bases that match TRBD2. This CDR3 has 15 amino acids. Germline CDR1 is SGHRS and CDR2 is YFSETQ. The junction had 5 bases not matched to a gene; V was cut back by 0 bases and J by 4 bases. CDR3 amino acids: CASSLAGLVSDTQYF. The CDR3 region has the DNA TGCGCCAGCAGCTTGGCAGGACTAGTTTCAGATACGCAGTATTTT.